Shown below are 14 T cell receptor beta chains from a single sample sequenced in a study of T cell repertoires in breast cancer. Primers covering all TCR V genes were used in emulsion RT-PCR on CD8+ T cells. A second nested PCR with blocking oligonucleotides suppressed unpaired genes. TCRdb redid the calling of the emulsion pairing reads with MiXCR, one entry per CDR3 protein. The sample lists roughly 100 distinct CDR3 sequences; approximately 26% were seen once. Input material: CD8+ T cells. These receptors all stem from a pool of human donors with breast cancer or a healthy control (not recorded which).

This clonotype is labeled large. The chain carries TRBV7-2 and TRBJ1-5; D perhaps matches TRBD1 (5 bases). Germline assignment: CDR1 SGHTA and CDR2 FQGNSA. The CDR3 has 13 amino acids. The V gene lost 7 bases and the J gene lost 2 bases, with 9 bases spanning the gap. The CDR3 spells CASNGGGNQPQHF. In DNA form, the CDR3 reads TGTGCCAGCAACGGAGGGGGCAATCAGCCCCAGCATTTT.

Details on this clonotype: An end of the junction differs from the germline gene, which may be a read error. The gene calls are TRBV7-6 and TRBJ2-3, with D possibly called TRBD1 or TRBD2 (5 bases each). Germline loops: CDR1 SGHVS, CDR2 FNYEAQ. The CDR3 has 16 residues. CDR3 DNA: TGTACCAGCAGCTTCTATGGGGTGAGGGGAGCAGATACGCAGTATTTT. Amino acid sequence: CTSSFYGVRGADTQYF.

The CDR3 DNA reads as TGTGCCGGCATATCGAACACTGAAGCTTTCTTT. It is translated as CAGISNTEAFF. The chain couples TRBV27 to TRBJ1-1; no firm D call. Germline V gene sequence: CDR1 MNHEY, CDR2 SMNVEV (reference sequence). V was pared by 11 bases and J by 1 base, with 8 bases between. The CDR3 is made up of 11 amino acids.

Sample share makes this clonotype large (0.1 to 1%). The chain recombines TRBV7-2 with TRBJ2-1; the match to TRBD2 covers 8 bases. This CDR3 has 16 residues. J lost 7 bases, V lost 3 bases, and 11 bases had no gene match. CDR1 is SGHTA, CDR2 FQGNSA, per germline. The CDR3 nucleotides read TGTGCCAGCAGCTTTTGGCGGGGGGCTATTTGGAATGAGCAGTTCTTC. As protein: CASSFWRGAIWNEQFF.

A word on this clonotype: This sequence may be a read error, since a much larger clone differs from it by one base. V gene TRBV4-1 combines with J gene TRBJ2-1, with D maybe TRBD2 (5 bases). The CDR3 length is 14 residues. CDR1 and CDR2 (germline): MGHRA, YSYEKL. CDR3 loop: CAGSQRTLLDEQFF. As DNA, the CDR3 is TGTGCCGGCAGCCAACGGACTCTACTGGATGAGCAGTTCTTT.

Concerning this clonotype: The junction departs from germline at one end; a sequencing error may be responsible. The V and J genes are TRBV7-6 and TRBJ1-4; D gene unclear. Germline V gene lookup returns CDR1 SGHVS and CDR2 FNYEAQ. This CDR3 is 14 amino acids long. DNA of the CDR3: TGTGCCAGCCGCGCCCTGACGGCTAATGAAACACTGTTTTTT. Amino acids: CASRALTANETLFF.

This clonotype is deemed medium-sized (0.01 to 0.1%). CDR3 bases: TGTGCCAGCAGCACTCCTCAGGGTAGCGGGTCCCTAGCCAAAAACATTCAGTACTTC. It is translated as CASSTPQGSGSLAKNIQYF. The chain links TRBV7-8 to TRBJ2-4, with 7 nucleotides matching TRBD2. The trim removed 5 bases at V and 0 bases at J, leaving 16 bases unmatched. Germline CDR1 and CDR2: SGHVS and FQNEAQ. The CDR3 loop spans 19 amino acids.

The gene calls are TRBV6-2 or TRBV6-3 and TRBJ1-5; 9 nucleotides line up with TRBD1. Germline CDR1 and CDR2: MNHEY and SVGEGT. V dropped 9 bases and J dropped 7; count of bases not matched to a gene: 13. This CDR3 contains 15 residues. The CDR3 loop is CASILGQGFRQPQHF. The DNA for the CDR3 is TGTGCCAGTATCCTGGGACAGGGTTTTCGGCAGCCCCAGCATTTT.

This clonotype is large in the sample. At one end the junction does not follow the germline gene, possibly because of a read error. This chain connects TRBV7-3 to TRBJ1-6; D not resolved. Germline V gene sequence: CDR1 SGHTA, CDR2 FQGTGA. The CDR3 totals 15 residues. The CDR3 DNA is TGCGCCAGCAGCTTAACTGAAGGAGGAAATTCACCCCTCCACTTT. It specifies CASSLTEGGNSPLHF.

On this clonotype itself: Mismatch with germline at one junction end may stem from a read error. The V gene is TRBV7-3, the J gene TRBJ2-1, with D unresolved. This CDR3 is 13 amino acids long. The germline CDR1 and CDR2 sequences are SGHTA and FQGTGA. The CDR3 here is CASSLGGDNEQLF. The CDR3 bases are TGTGCCAGCAGCTTAGGCGGAGACAATGAGCAGCTCTTC.

The chain couples TRBV28 to TRBJ2-7, with D possibly being TRBD2 (5 bases). The CDR3 spans 15 residues. V was pared by 6 bases and J by 0 bases, with 15 bases between. The germline V gene encodes CDR1 MDHEN and CDR2 SYDVKM. The CDR3 nucleotides are TGTGCCAGCAGCCTAGCTATGGACGGCTCCTACGAGCAGTACTTC. Its protein product is CASSLAMDGSYEQYF.

This chain joins TRBV7-3 and TRBJ1-1, with D unresolved. V lost 4 bases to trimming and J lost 0 bases, with 6 bases between them. Germline lookup yields CDR1 SGHTA and CDR2 FQGTGA. The length of the CDR3 is 13 residues. CDR3 sequence (DNA): TGTGCCAGCAGCTCAACCATGAACACTGAAGCTTTCTTT. This codes for CASSSTMNTEAFF. Full variable domain (remainder filled in from reference TRBV7-3 and TRBJ1-1): GAGVSQTPSNKVTEKGKYVELRCDPISGHTALYWYRQSLGQGPEFLIYFQGTGAADDSGLPNDRFFAVRPEGSVSTLKIQRTERGDSAVYLCASSSTMNTEAFFGQGTRLTVV.

V is TRBV6-2 or TRBV6-3 and J is TRBJ2-1; D ambiguous. Germline CDR1 reads MNHEY; CDR2 reads SVGEGT. V dropped 0 bases and J dropped 8 bases, with 8 bases sitting between them. CDR3 length: 13 residues. CDR3 DNA sequence: TGTGCCAGCAGTTACTCATTGGGTTATGAGCAGTTCTTC. This encodes CASSYSLGYEQFF.

This clonotype counts as medium-sized. The chain employs TRBV7-3 and TRBJ2-3; D might be TRBD2 (6 bases). The CDR3 is 14 amino acids. Looked up from germline, CDR1 is SGHTA and CDR2 is FQGTGA. V gave up 6 bases and J gave up 2 bases, with 12 bases separating them. CDR3 in DNA: TGTGCCAGCAGACGGGACTTTAACACAGATACGCAGTATTTT. Its protein product is CASRRDFNTDTQYF. Full variable domain (outside the CDR3, taken from reference TRBV7-3 and TRBJ2-3): GAGVSQTPSNKVTEKGKYVELRCDPISGHTALYWYRQSLGQGPEFLIYFQGTGAADDSGLPNDRFFAVRPEGSVSTLKIQRTERGDSAVYLCASRRDFNTDTQYFGPGTRLTVL.